What follows is one T cell receptor (beta chain) and its context. This sample stems from a study of shared clonotypes between healthy human individuals. Sorted-subset replicate PCR reactions were performed with roughly 200 ng DNA, corresponding to tens of thousands of T cell genomes. In the source study's methods: With immunoSEQ giving junction-only sequences and no quality scores, filtering differed. Generated by immunoSEQ multiplex PCR, the TCRdb table keeps only in-frame clones and is missing some. V and J calls plus clone size are reproduced from that table; the DNA served to infer D and trimming. Counted here are 800,000 or so clones, about 96% occurring once; the ten biggest clones make up less than 0.3%. Positively selected for CCR7, the CD45RO-negative cells used as naive CD8 cells excluded terminally differentiated effector memory CD45RA+ cells. The donors, all of them Caucasian adults, lived in Nashville, Tennessee.

CDR1 and CDR2 (germline): MNHEY, SVGAGI. The CDR3 totals 15 residues. Trimming took 6 bases from V and 4 from J; bases not matched to a gene: 11. Sequencing used naive CD8+ T cells sorted from blood. The J gene is TRBJ2-7, the V gene TRBV6-5, with 8 bases lining up with TRBD2. The receptor comes from a man younger than 40 in good health. This chain's CDR3 is CASSHQVAGPYEQYF. DNA of the CDR3: TGTGCCAGCAGCCACCAGGTAGCGGGGCCTTACGAGCAGTACTTC.